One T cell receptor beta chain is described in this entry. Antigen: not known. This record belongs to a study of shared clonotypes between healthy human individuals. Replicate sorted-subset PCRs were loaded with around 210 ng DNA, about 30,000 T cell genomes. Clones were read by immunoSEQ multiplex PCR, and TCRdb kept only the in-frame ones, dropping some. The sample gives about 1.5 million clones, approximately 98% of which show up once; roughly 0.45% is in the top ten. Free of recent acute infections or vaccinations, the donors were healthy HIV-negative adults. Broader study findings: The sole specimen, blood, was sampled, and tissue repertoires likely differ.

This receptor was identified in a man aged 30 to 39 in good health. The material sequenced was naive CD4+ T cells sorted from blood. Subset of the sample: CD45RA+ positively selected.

The DNA of the CDR3 is TGTGCCAGTACCCTTACTAGGGCCTCCTACGAGCAGTACTTC. This codes for CASTLTRASYEQYF. The chain employs TRBV19 and TRBJ2-7; the D gene is possibly TRBD2 (5 bases). In germline, CDR1 is LNHDA, CDR2 SQIVND (reference sequence). This CDR3 has 14 residues. V lost 7 bases and J lost 0, with 13 bases in between.